Below, 26 T cell receptor beta chains from the same sample are listed, as sequenced in a study of beta chain features in type 1 diabetes. Study outcomes and limitations: TCRB CDR3 length was moderately but significantly reduced in all four CD4+ subsets of Type 1 diabetes patients.

Their recognized antigens are unknown. TCRB transcripts that were expressed got sequenced, as all of the isolated RNA had been reverse transcribed. Produced via immunoSEQ multiplex PCR; TCRdb's table is partial and in-frame only. The table includes under 300,000 clones, just over 20% detected once. Sequenced: naive CD4+ T cells from blood. The receptors stem from a woman aged 40 to 55 with type 1 diabetes.

This clone was detected a few times. This chain uses TRBV7-9 with TRBJ1-4; tentatively, D is TRBD1 (5 bases). The CDR3 length is 14 residues. V was trimmed by 4 bases and J by 8 bases, leaving 14 bases between them. Looked up from germline, CDR1 is SEHNR and CDR2 is FQNEAQ (reference sequence). CDR3 loop: CASSSPATGEKLFF. In DNA form, the CDR3 reads TGTGCCAGCAGCTCCCCGGCAACAGGAGAAAAACTGTTTTTT.

This sequence joins TRBV9 and TRBJ1-1; no clear D. V was clipped by 4 bases and J by 11 bases, with 12 bases between them. The CDR3 sequence is 11 residues long. CDR1 and CDR2 (germline): SGDLS, YYNGEE. In DNA, the CDR3 is TGTGCCAGCAGCTTAGACGGGAGGGCTTTCTTT. The encoded protein is CASSLDGRAFF.

This clone was counted a few times. This chain connects TRBV19 to TRBJ2-1, with D perhaps TRBD2 (7 bases). The germline V gene has CDR1 LNHDA and CDR2 SQIVND (reference sequence). V shed 2 bases and J shed 7 bases, with 24 bases lying between them. The CDR3 has 18 residues. The chain's CDR3 is CASSIHSGGGGLGNEQFF. CDR3 coding DNA: TGTGCCAGTAGTATACACTCGGGGGGCGGAGGATTGGGGAATGAGCAGTTCTTC.

The chain links TRBV5-6 to TRBJ1-1; weak D call: TRBD1 (6 bases). V gave up 4 bases and J gave up 4 bases, with 20 bases separating them. The CDR3 length is 16 residues. Looked up from germline, CDR1 is SGHDT and CDR2 is YYEEEE. Written as DNA, the CDR3 is TGTGCCAGCAGCCCATACAGGGAACTCGCGGCCACTGAAGCTTTCTTT. Protein product: CASSPYRELAATEAFF.

The sample holds a few counts of this clone. The chain has TRBV29-1 and TRBJ1-1, with D uncertain. The V and J ends lost 3 bases and 1 base respectively, with 6 bases between them. Germline CDR1 and CDR2: SQVTM and ANQGSEA. The CDR3 has 12 amino acids. CDR3 nucleotides: TGCAGCGTTGAGGTCGGGAACACTGAAGCTTTCTTT. Its translation: CSVEVGNTEAFF.

The chain carries TRBV29-1 and TRBJ2-2; a weak D match, TRBD2 (6 bases). This CDR3 region has 14 residues. Germline CDR1 is SQVTM and CDR2 is ANQGSEA. V was trimmed by 7 bases and J by 4 bases, leaving 16 bases between them. CDR3 DNA sequence: TGCAGCGCTCCGGGACTCTTTGGCACCGGGGAGCTGTTTTTT. It translates to CSAPGLFGTGELFF.

The V gene is TRBV4-2, the J gene TRBJ2-7; 9 bases align to TRBD2. Germline CDR1 and CDR2: LGHNA and YNFKEQ. V lost 1 base and J lost 5; bases outside the gene matches: 15. The CDR3 runs 18 residues. The CDR3 reads CASSQGGVAGVRGNEQYF. CDR3 bases: TGTGCCAGCAGCCAAGGAGGGGTAGCGGGAGTGCGCGGAAACGAGCAGTACTTC.

This clone occurred a few times. The rearrangement links TRBV25-1 to TRBJ2-5; TRBD1 is a possible D gene (5 bases). Trimming took 1 base from V and 2 from J, leaving 11 bases between them. Germline CDR1 is MGHDK and CDR2 is SYGVNS. This CDR3 is built from 15 residues. This CDR3 is CASSESPTAQETQYF. The DNA for the CDR3 is TGTGCCAGCAGTGAATCCCCGACAGCACAAGAGACCCAGTACTTC. Full variable domain (missing parts from reference TRBV25-1 and TRBJ2-5): EADIYQTPRYLVIGTGKKITLECSQTMGHDKMYWYQQDPGMELHLIHYSYGVNSTEKGDLSSESTVSRIRTEHFPLTLESARPSHTSQYLCASSESPTAQETQYFGPGTRLLVL.

This clone was counted between two and nine times. The sample carries other DNA sequences with the same CDR3. The J gene is TRBJ2-7, the V gene TRBV5-1; D is possibly TRBD1 (5 bases). The CDR3 consists of 14 residues. Germline assignment: CDR1 SGHRS and CDR2 YFSETQ. Trimming pared 0 bases from V and 1 base from J, leaving 8 bases between. The DNA of the CDR3 is TGCGCCAGCAGCTTGGGGACAAGATCCTACGAGCAGTACTTC. It encodes CASSLGTRSYEQYF.

V and J are TRBV11-1 and TRBJ1-6; D gene ambiguous. This CDR3 is built from 16 residues. From germline, CDR1 is SGHAT and CDR2 FQDESV (reference sequence). V was pared by 0 bases and J by 9 bases, with 15 bases between. In nucleotides, the CDR3 is TGTGCCAGCAGCTTAGCACCCGGGTCGTCGGGTTCACCCCTCCACTTT. It yields the protein CASSLAPGSSGSPLHF.

The chain employs TRBV29-1 and TRBJ2-3; D is unclear. The CDR3 runs 12 residues. V lost 7 bases and J lost 1, with 9 bases in between. Germline assignment: CDR1 SQVTM and CDR2 ANQGSEA. The CDR3 loop reads CSAATGTDTQYF. CDR3 DNA sequence: TGCAGCGCAGCGACGGGCACAGATACGCAGTATTTT.

On this clone itself: At one end, the junction sequence differs from germline, possibly due to a read error. Other nucleotide sequences in the sample specify the same CDR3. The chain uses TRBV29-1 and TRBJ2-5; D is perhaps TRBD1 (5 bases). This CDR3 is built from 12 residues. Germline CDR1 reads SQVTM; CDR2 reads ANQGSEA. The CDR3 loop is CSVERGQETQYF. The CDR3, as DNA: TGCAGTGTTGAAAGGGGACAAGAGACCCAGTACTTC. The full variable domain, in which reference TRBV29-1 and TRBJ2-5 provide the parts outside the CDR3, is SAVISQKPSRDICQRGTSLTIQCQVDSQVTMMFWYRQQPGQSLTLIATANQGSEATYESGFVIDKFPISRPNLTFSTLTVSNMSPEDSSIYLCSVERGQETQYFGPGTRLLVL.

This clone was detected a few times. V usage is TRBV7-2 and J usage is TRBJ2-1; 12 bases agree with TRBD1. Germline CDR1 and CDR2: SGHTA and FQGNSA. This CDR3 spans 16 amino acids. V lost 3 bases, J lost 7 bases, and 7 bases stayed unmatched. Here the CDR3 reads CASSFYSGQGANEQFF. CDR3 sequence (DNA): TGTGCCAGCAGCTTCTACTCGGGACAGGGGGCGAATGAGCAGTTCTTC.

This clone has more than one count but fewer than ten. The genes are TRBV2 and TRBJ1-2; D remains unclear. V shed 6 bases and J shed 6 bases, with 17 bases lying between them. CDR3 length: 14 residues. The germline V gene has CDR1 SNHLY and CDR2 FYNNEI. CDR3 sequence reads: CASSLVRARDGYTF. DNA of the CDR3: TGTGCCAGCAGCCTGGTAAGGGCGCGGGATGGCTACACCTTC.

V is TRBV11-2 and J is TRBJ1-2, with D tentatively TRBD1 (5 bases). The CDR3 totals 13 residues. V was clipped by 2 bases and J by 2 bases, with 6 bases between them. Germline V gene lookup returns CDR1 SGHAT and CDR2 FQNNGV. CDR3 loop: CASSLNRNYGYTF. The CDR3 DNA follows: TGTGCCAGCAGCTTAAACAGGAACTATGGCTACACCTTC.

This chain joins TRBV29-1 and TRBJ1-5, with 7 bases aligning to TRBD1. Trimming at V came to 4 bases and at J to 7 bases, leaving 7 bases not matched to a gene. This CDR3 is 13 amino acids long. Looked up from germline, CDR1 is SQVTM and CDR2 is ANQGSEA. The CDR3 DNA reads as TGCAGCGTTGGGGACAGTCCCCGACAGCCCCAGCATTTT. Translation: CSVGDSPRQPQHF.

About this clone: This same CDR3 is encoded by further DNA sequences in the sample. This chain connects TRBV20-1 to TRBJ1-1; no firm D call. V was pared by 6 bases and J by 4 bases, with 6 bases between. The CDR3 consists of 10 residues. Germline V gene sequence: CDR1 DFQATT, CDR2 SNEGSKA (reference sequence). DNA for the CDR3: TGCAGTGCCCGAGGCACTGAAGCTTTCTTT. This codes for CSARGTEAFF.

This rearrangement joins TRBV30 to TRBJ2-1, with 9 bases aligning to TRBD2. The CDR3 runs 14 residues. Trimming at V came to 7 bases and at J to 6 bases, leaving 10 bases not matched to a gene. The germline gives CDR1 GTSNPN, CDR2 SVGIG (reference sequence). The CDR3 protein is CASSGTSTFNEQFF. CDR3 nucleotides: TGTGCCTCCTCCGGGACTAGCACCTTCAATGAGCAGTTCTTC.

The chain joins TRBV18 to TRBJ1-1; 7 nucleotides line up with TRBD1. Germline loops: CDR1 KGHSH, CDR2 LQKENI. CDR3 length: 13 residues. V lost 3 bases to trimming and J lost 5 bases; unmatched junction nucleotides: 3. As DNA, the CDR3 is TGTGCCAGCTCACCTACCAGGGGGACTGAAGCTTTCTTT. Amino acids: CASSPTRGTEAFF.

The chain links TRBV18 to TRBJ1-2; no firm D call. This CDR3 contains 14 residues. Trimming stripped 5 bases from V and 0 bases from J, with 10 bases between. Germline values: CDR1 KGHSH, CDR2 LQKENI. CDR3 in amino acids: CASSSTETNYGYTF. CDR3 sequence (DNA): TGTGCCAGCTCATCAACAGAGACTAACTATGGCTACACCTTC.

This clone was observed a few times. V usage is TRBV5-4 and J usage is TRBJ2-2; no firm D call. Germline-derived CDR1 and CDR2 are SGHNT and YYREEE (reference sequence). This CDR3 has 14 amino acids. V lost 0 bases and J lost 4, with 7 bases in between. CDR3 sequence: CASSLAAGTGELFF. The CDR3 nucleotides read TGTGCCAGCAGCTTGGCGGCAGGCACCGGGGAGCTGTTTTTT.

This clone showed up just once. The genes are TRBV7-3 and TRBJ2-1; TRBD2 might be the D (6 bases). Germline loops: CDR1 SGHTA, CDR2 FQGTGA. V dropped 0 bases and J dropped 3 bases, with 12 bases sitting between them. The CDR3 runs 16 residues. CDR3 protein: CASSLTAGTHYNEQFF. CDR3 in DNA: TGTGCCAGCAGCTTAACCGCAGGGACTCACTACAATGAGCAGTTCTTC. The whole variable domain, remainder taken from reference TRBV7-3 and TRBJ2-1, is GAGVSQTPSNKVTEKGKYVELRCDPISGHTALYWYRQSLGQGPEFLIYFQGTGAADDSGLPNDRFFAVRPEGSVSTLKIQRTERGDSAVYLCASSLTAGTHYNEQFFGPGTRLTVL.

This clone appeared a few times. V usage is TRBV6-5 and J usage is TRBJ2-3; D gene ambiguous. The CDR3 is 13 residues long. V lost 5 bases to trimming and J lost 1 base, with 7 bases between them. Germline V gene data show CDR1 as MNHEY and CDR2 as SVGAGI. In DNA form, the CDR3 reads TGTGCCAGCAGTCCCCGGGGCACAGATACGCAGTATTTT. Its protein product is CASSPRGTDTQYF.

This clone was seen only a few times. The chain is built from TRBV7-3 and TRBJ2-3, with D unclear. In germline, CDR1 is SGHTA, CDR2 FQGTGA. The CDR3 spans 13 residues. Trimming removed 6 bases from V and 2 bases from J, with 9 bases in between. DNA for the CDR3: TGTGCCAGCAGGTCGGCGGCCACAGATACGCAGTATTTT. This gives the protein CASRSAATDTQYF.

This clone was found a few times. The chain carries TRBV29-1 and TRBJ2-1, with a tentative D call TRBD1 (6 bases). Between the trimmed V and J ends, which lost 5 bases and 3 bases, there was a span of 14 bases. The germline V gene encodes CDR1 SQVTM and CDR2 ANQGSEA. CDR3 length: 14 residues. CDR3: CSVQGLVDYNEQFF. CDR3 coding DNA: TGCAGCGTTCAGGGGCTAGTTGACTACAATGAGCAGTTCTTC.

The chain employs TRBV7-3 and TRBJ1-2, with 10 nucleotides matching TRBD1. V lost 5 bases, J lost 8 bases, and 5 bases stayed unmatched. The germline CDR1 and CDR2 sequences are SGHTA and FQGTGA. The CDR3 has 13 amino acids. The CDR3 region is CASSPGQGEGYTF. The CDR3, as DNA: TGTGCCAGCAGCCCCGGACAGGGGGAGGGCTACACCTTC.